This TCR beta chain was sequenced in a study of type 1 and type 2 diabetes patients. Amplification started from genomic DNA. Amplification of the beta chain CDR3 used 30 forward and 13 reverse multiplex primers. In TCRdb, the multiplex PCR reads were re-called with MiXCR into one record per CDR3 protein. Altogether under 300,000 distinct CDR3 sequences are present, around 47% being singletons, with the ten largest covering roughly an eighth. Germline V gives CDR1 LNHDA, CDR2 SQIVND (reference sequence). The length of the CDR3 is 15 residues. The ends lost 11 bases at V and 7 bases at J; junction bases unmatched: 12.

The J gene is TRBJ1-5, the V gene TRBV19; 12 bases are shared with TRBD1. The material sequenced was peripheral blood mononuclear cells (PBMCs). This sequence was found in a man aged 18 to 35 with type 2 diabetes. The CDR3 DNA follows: TGTGCCGGAACACCGGGACAGGGGGCAAAGCAGCCCCAGCATTTT. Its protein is CAGTPGQGAKQPQHF.